These 7 T cell receptor beta chains were sequenced from one sample in a study of blood T cell repertoires in COVID-19. Only in-frame clones appear in the TCRdb table, and some are missing; sequencing was by immunoSEQ multiplex PCR. The sample yields over 450,000 clones, around 90% seen once. The sequencing sample was made of peripheral blood. The receptors stem from a woman in her forties or fifties with COVID-19, enrolled during active disease.

This clone was detected once. The rearrangement uses TRBV2 and TRBJ2-1, with 9 bases lining up with TRBD1. The CDR3 length is 14 residues. Germline assignment: CDR1 SNHLY and CDR2 FYNNEI. V dropped 6 bases and J dropped 8; count of bases not matched to a gene: 8. The CDR3 is CASSPGTGFDEQFF. Here the CDR3 DNA reads TGTGCCAGCAGCCCCGGGACAGGGTTCGATGAGCAGTTCTTC.

The chain is built from TRBV28 and TRBJ1-5; TRBD1 might be the D (6 bases). The CDR3 loop spans 15 amino acids. Trimming stripped 3 bases from V and 7 bases from J, with 16 bases between. Germline CDR1 MDHEN, CDR2 SYDVKM. CDR3 nucleotide sequence: TGTGCCAGCAGTTTCGGTATGGGGACATGGCAGCCCCAGCATTTT. It translates to CASSFGMGTWQPQHF.

The V gene is TRBV6-4, the J gene TRBJ1-1; D may be TRBD1 (6 bases). The V gene lost 6 bases and the J gene lost 0 bases, with 11 bases spanning the gap. The CDR3 spans 14 residues. Germline V CDR1 and CDR2: MRHNA, SNTAGT. The CDR3 nucleotides are TGTGCCAGCAGATCTGGACAGATGAACACTGAAGCTTTCTTT. As protein: CASRSGQMNTEAFF.

The chain employs TRBV9 and TRBJ2-1; TRBD2 agrees at 7 bases. The CDR3 is made up of 19 amino acids. V gave up 2 bases and J gave up 8 bases; unmatched junction bases: 22. CDR1 and CDR2 from the germline V gene are SGDLS and YYNGEE. CDR3 amino acids: CASSVTIPGLTAGYDEQFF. The CDR3 DNA reads as TGTGCCAGCAGCGTCACAATTCCGGGACTAACTGCCGGGTATGATGAGCAGTTCTTC.

This clone came up a few times. The chain uses TRBV6-5 and TRBJ1-1, with D maybe TRBD1 (5 bases). The V end was cut by 2 bases, the J end by 5 bases, with 9 bases between. Germline lookup yields CDR1 MNHEY and CDR2 SVGAGI. The CDR3 contains 13 residues. CDR3 nucleotides: TGTGCCAGCAGTTACGGGGCAGGAACTGAAGCTTTCTTT. It encodes CASSYGAGTEAFF.

The genes are TRBV3-1 (or the pseudogene TRBV3-2) and TRBJ2-1; TRBD2 matches at 8 bases. The CDR3 extends over 16 amino acids. V trimming: 4 bases; J trimming: 6 bases; junction bases outside the gene matches: 11. Germline loops: CDR1 LGHDT, CDR2 YNNKEL (reference sequence). CDR3 nucleotide sequence: TGTGCCAGCAGCCTATCGGGGGGGGCCCGGGTCAATGAGCAGTTCTTC. It translates to CASSLSGGARVNEQFF.

The chain employs TRBV3-1 (or the pseudogene TRBV3-2) and TRBJ1-2, with TRBD1 as a possible D gene (6 bases). This CDR3 has 15 residues. V was shortened by 0 bases and J by 2 bases, with 10 bases between the two germline ends. Germline V gene lookup returns CDR1 LGHDT and CDR2 YNNKEL (reference sequence). In DNA form, the CDR3 reads TGTGCCAGCAGCCAAGATCGCAGGGGAAACTATGGCTACACCTTC. It is translated as CASSQDRRGNYGYTF.